Listed here are 5 T cell receptor beta chains from one sample, sequenced in a study of T cells expressing NK-cell markers. No DNA is given; TCRdb re-called the 5' RACE reads and lists each CDR3 protein once. The record lists approximately 380,000 distinct CDR3 sequences, of which the ten most abundant hold roughly 5.2%. Material for sequencing was blood T cells: a sorted CD56 or NKG2C T cell subset, CD4+ or CD8+ T cells, or bulk PBMC T cells (not recorded which). Source of these receptors: a man aged 18-69 years in good health.

V gene TRBV24-1 combines with J gene TRBJ2-1; TCRdb's D gene call, TRBD1, goes unchecked for lack of DNA. CDR3 length: 14 amino acids. Germline lookup yields CDR1 KGHDR and CDR2 SFDVKD. CDR3 sequence reads: CATSGQGINSEQFF.

The chain recombines TRBV28 with TRBJ1-6. Looked up from germline, CDR1 is MDHEN and CDR2 is SYDVKM. This CDR3 region has 13 residues. This chain's CDR3 is CAGCTSFNSPLHF.

The chain combines TRBV30 with TRBJ2-7; there is no DNA to check the TCRdb D call of TRBD2. CDR3 length: 13 residues. The germline gives CDR1 GTSNPN, CDR2 SVGIG (reference sequence). The CDR3 loop is CAWSGSQGYEQYF. The full variable domain, with the rest looked up from reference TRBV30 and TRBJ2-7, is SQTIHQWPATLVQPVGSPLSLECTVEGTSNPNLYWYRQAAGRGLQLLFYSVGIGQISSEVPQNLSASRPQDRQFILSSKKLLLSDSGFYLCAWSGSQGYEQYFGPGTRLTVT.

The chain recombines TRBV9 with TRBJ2-3. The V gene's germline CDR1 is SGDLS and CDR2 YYNGEE. This CDR3 has 15 amino acids. This chain's CDR3 is CASSVDIGVLTTQYF.

The V gene is TRBV5-1, the J gene TRBJ2-1. Germline lookup yields CDR1 SGHRS and CDR2 YFSETQ. This CDR3 is 15 amino acids long. Here the CDR3 reads CASSKKRSSYNEQFF.